Below, 6 T cell receptor beta chains from the same sample are listed, as sequenced in a study of T cells in Graves' hyperthyroidism and ophthalmopathy. Amplified TCR beta CDR3 regions derived from RNA transcripts. In the first-round RT-PCR of the TCR CDR3, the HTBI primer set was used. TCRdb passed the multiplex PCR reads through MiXCR, listing each CDR3 protein once. The sample carries a few hundred thousand distinct CDR3 sequences, 15% to 18% recorded once. Material: blood. These receptors were collected from a woman aged 25 to 45 with Graves' hyperthyroidism.

This clonotype was seen many times. This chain connects TRBV20-1 to TRBJ2-7; 8 bases align to TRBD2. CDR3 length: 14 residues. Trimming removed 5 bases from V and 3 bases from J; junction bases left unmatched: 9. In germline, CDR1 is DFQATT, CDR2 SNEGSKA (reference sequence). The CDR3 reads CSAPGLGKGYEQYF. The CDR3, as DNA: TGCAGTGCTCCGGGACTAGGAAAGGGCTACGAGCAGTACTTC.

The rearrangement uses TRBV28 and TRBJ1-6, with D hard to call. V was cut by 8 bases and J by 1 base, with 9 bases left in between. The CDR3 runs to 14 residues. CDR1 is MDHEN, CDR2 SYDVKM, per germline. Here the CDR3 reads CASHGGSYNSPLHF. The CDR3 bases are TGTGCCAGCCACGGTGGTTCCTATAATTCACCCCTCCACTTT.

This chain connects TRBV4-3 to TRBJ1-4; D is possibly TRBD1 (5 bases). The V gene lost 0 bases and the J gene lost 7 bases, with 12 bases spanning the gap. Germline lookup yields CDR1 LGHNA and CDR2 YSLEER. This CDR3 has 15 residues. DNA of the CDR3: TGCGCCAGCAGCCAAGATCGCAGGGCGGGTGAAAAACTGTTTTTT. Encoded protein: CASSQDRRAGEKLFF.

This clonotype showed up many times. This rearrangement joins TRBV12-3 or TRBV12-4 to TRBJ1-6; 8 nucleotides line up with TRBD1. This CDR3 comprises 16 residues. The trim removed 3 bases at V and 10 bases at J, leaving 11 bases unmatched. The CDR3 protein is CASSLGRGRLYSPLHF. DNA of the CDR3: TGTGCCAGCAGTTTGGGCAGGGGGCGCTTATACTCACCCCTCCACTTT.

The CDR3 protein is CASSFLTSYNEQFF. CDR3 DNA: TGCGCCAGCAGCTTCCTGACCAGCTACAATGAGCAGTTCTTC. The chain joins TRBV5-1 to TRBJ2-1; D gene ambiguous. Germline V gene lookup returns CDR1 SGHRS and CDR2 YFSETQ. With 2 bases removed from V and 3 bases from J, the gap between germline ends came to 9 bases. The CDR3 loop spans 14 amino acids.

Many counts were recorded for this clonotype. The gene calls are TRBV3-1 and TRBJ2-1; 11 bases fit TRBD2. CDR3 length: 16 residues. Per germline, CDR1 LGHDT and CDR2 YNNKEL (reference sequence). V trimming: 1 base; J trimming: 7 bases; junction bases outside the gene matches: 6. CDR3 DNA sequence: TGTGCCAGCAGCCAAGTCCCCCTAGCGGGAGGTAATGAGCAGTTCTTC. Translated: CASSQVPLAGGNEQFF.